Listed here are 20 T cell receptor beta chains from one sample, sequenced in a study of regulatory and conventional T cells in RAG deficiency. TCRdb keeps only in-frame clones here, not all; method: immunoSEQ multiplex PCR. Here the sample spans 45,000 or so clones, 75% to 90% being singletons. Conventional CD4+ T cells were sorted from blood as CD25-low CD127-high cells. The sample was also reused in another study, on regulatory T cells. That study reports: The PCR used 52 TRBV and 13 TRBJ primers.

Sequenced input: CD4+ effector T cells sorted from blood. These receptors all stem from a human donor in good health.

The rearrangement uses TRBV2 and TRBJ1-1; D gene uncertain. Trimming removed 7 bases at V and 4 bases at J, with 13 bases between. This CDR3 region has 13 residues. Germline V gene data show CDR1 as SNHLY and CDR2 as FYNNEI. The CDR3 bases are TGTGCCAGCACTGTGGGGAGGGTCACTGAAGCTTTCTTT. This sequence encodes CASTVGRVTEAFF.

CDR3 loop: CASSPQGGQLNTEAFF. In DNA form, the CDR3 reads TGTGCCAGCTCCCCTCAGGGGGGACAGCTGAACACTGAAGCTTTCTTT. The rearrangement links TRBV18 to TRBJ1-1; TRBD1 matches at 7 bases. The V gene's germline CDR1 is KGHSH and CDR2 LQKENI. The CDR3 contains 16 residues. V was pared by 6 bases and J by 0 bases, with 10 bases of the junction left unmatched.

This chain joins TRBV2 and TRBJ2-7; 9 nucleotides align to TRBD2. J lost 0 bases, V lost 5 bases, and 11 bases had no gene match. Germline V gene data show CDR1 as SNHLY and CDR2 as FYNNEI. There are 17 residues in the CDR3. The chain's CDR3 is CASSPPLGGGVSYEQYF. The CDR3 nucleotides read TGTGCCAGCAGTCCCCCCTTGGGCGGGGGGGTCTCCTACGAGCAGTACTTC.

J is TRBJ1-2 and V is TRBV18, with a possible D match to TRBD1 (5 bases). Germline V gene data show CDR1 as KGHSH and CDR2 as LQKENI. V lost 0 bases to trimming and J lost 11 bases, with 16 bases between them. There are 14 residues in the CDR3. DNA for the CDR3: TGTGCCAGCTCACCACCGGGGGAGGCCGCAGTATACACCTTC. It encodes CASSPPGEAAVYTF.

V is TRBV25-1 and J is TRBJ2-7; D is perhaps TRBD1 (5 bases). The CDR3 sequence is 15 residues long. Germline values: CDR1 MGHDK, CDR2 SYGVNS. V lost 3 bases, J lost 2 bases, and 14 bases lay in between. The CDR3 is CASSDPRRAPYEQYF. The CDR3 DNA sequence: TGTGCCAGCAGTGACCCCCGCAGGGCTCCCTACGAGCAGTACTTC.

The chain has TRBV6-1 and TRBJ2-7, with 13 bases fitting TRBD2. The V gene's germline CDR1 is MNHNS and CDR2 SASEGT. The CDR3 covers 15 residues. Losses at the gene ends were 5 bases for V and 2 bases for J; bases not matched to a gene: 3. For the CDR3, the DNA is TGTGCCAGCAGTCGCGGGACTAGCGGGGCCTACGAGCAGTACTTC. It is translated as CASSRGTSGAYEQYF.

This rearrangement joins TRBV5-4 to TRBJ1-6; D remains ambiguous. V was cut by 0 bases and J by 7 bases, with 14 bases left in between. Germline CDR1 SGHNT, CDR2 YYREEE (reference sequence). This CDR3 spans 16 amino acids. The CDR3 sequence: CASSLGRSRRNSPLHF. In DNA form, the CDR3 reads TGTGCCAGCAGCTTGGGCCGATCCAGACGAAATTCACCCCTCCACTTT. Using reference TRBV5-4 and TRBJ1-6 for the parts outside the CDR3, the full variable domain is ETGVTQSPTHLIKTRGQQVTLRCSSQSGHNTVSWYQQALGQGPQFIFQYYREEENGRGNFPPRFSGLQFPNYSSELNVNALELDDSALYLCASSLGRSRRNSPLHFGNGTRLTVT.

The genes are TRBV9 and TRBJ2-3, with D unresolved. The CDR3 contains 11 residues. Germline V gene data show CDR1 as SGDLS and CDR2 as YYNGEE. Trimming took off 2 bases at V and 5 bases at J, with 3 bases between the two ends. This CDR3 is CASSVGDTQYF. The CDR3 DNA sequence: TGTGCCAGCAGCGTCGGAGATACGCAGTATTTT.

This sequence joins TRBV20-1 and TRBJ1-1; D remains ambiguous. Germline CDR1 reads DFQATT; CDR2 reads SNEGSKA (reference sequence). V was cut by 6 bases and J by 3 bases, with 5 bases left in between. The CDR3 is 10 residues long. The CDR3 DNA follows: TGCAGTGCCTACGACACTGAAGCTTTCTTT. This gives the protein CSAYDTEAFF.

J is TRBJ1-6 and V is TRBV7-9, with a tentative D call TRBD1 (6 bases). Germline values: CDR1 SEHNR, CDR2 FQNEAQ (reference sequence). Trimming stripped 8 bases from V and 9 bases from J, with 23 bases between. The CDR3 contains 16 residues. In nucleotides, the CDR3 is TGTGCCAGCGGCAGTATCGAGGGGGGAATGGGTTCACCCCTCCACTTT. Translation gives CASGSIEGGMGSPLHF.

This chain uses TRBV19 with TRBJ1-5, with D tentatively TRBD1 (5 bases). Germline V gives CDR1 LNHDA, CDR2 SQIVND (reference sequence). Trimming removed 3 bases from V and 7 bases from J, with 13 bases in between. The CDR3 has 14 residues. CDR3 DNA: TGTGCCAGTAGTATCACAGGTCCTGGGCAGCCCCAGCATTTT. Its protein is CASSITGPGQPQHF. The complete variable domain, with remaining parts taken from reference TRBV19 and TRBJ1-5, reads DGGITQSPKYLFRKEGQNVTLSCEQNLNHDAMYWYRQDPGQGLRLIYYSQIVNDFQKGDIAEGYSVSREKKESFPLTVTSAQKNPTAFYLCASSITGPGQPQHFGDGTRLSIL.

CDR3 nucleotides: TGTGCCAGCAGCCCGTTGGGGGGGGACATCGGGGAGCTGTTTTTT. Its protein is CASSPLGGDIGELFF. The rearrangement joins TRBV7-9 to TRBJ2-2; D is possibly TRBD2 (7 bases). V lost 5 bases to trimming and J lost 7 bases, with 17 bases between them. The CDR3 length is 15 residues. Germline CDR1 reads SEHNR; CDR2 reads FQNEAQ (reference sequence).

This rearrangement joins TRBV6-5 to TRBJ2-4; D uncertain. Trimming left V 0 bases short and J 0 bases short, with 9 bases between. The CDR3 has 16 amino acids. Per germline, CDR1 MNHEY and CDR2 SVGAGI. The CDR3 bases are TGTGCCAGCAGTTACTCCAACTCCCCAGCCAAAAACATTCAGTACTTC. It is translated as CASSYSNSPAKNIQYF.

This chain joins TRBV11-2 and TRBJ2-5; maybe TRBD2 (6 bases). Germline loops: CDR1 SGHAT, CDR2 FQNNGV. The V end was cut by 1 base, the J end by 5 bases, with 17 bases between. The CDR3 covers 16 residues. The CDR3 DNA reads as TGTGCCAGCAGCTTAGCTTTTAGGACTGGGAGGGAGACCCAGTACTTC. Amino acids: CASSLAFRTGRETQYF.

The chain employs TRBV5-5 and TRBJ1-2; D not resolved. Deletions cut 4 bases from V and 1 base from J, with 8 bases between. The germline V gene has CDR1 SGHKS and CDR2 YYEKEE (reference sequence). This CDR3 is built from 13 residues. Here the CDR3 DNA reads TGTGCCAGCAGCGTTCAGGTTAACTATGGCTACACCTTC. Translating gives CASSVQVNYGYTF.

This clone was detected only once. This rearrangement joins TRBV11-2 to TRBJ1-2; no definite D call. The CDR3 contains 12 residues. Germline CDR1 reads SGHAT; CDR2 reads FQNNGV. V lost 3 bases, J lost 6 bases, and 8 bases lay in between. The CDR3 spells CASSFIRNGYTF. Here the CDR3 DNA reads TGTGCCAGCAGCTTCATCAGGAATGGCTACACCTTC.

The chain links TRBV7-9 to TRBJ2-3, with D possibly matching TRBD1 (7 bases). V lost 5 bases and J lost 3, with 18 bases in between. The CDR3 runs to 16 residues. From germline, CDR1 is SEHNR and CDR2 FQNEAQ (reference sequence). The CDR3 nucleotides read TGTGCCAGCAGCCGCGGGACAAAGGGACAGACAGATACGCAGTATTTT. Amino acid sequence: CASSRGTKGQTDTQYF. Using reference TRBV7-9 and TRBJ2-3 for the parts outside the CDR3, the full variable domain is DTGVSQNPRHKITKRGQNVTFRCDPISEHNRLYWYRQTLGQGPEFLTYFQNEAQLEKSRLLSDRFSAERPKGSFSTLEIQRTEQGDSAMYLCASSRGTKGQTDTQYFGPGTRLTVL.

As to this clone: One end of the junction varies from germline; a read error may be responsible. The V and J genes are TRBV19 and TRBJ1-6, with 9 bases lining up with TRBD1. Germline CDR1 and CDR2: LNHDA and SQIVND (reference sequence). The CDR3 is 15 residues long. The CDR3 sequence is CASSKQGASNSPLRF. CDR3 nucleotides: TGTGCCAGTAGCAAACAGGGGGCGTCTAATTCACCCCTCCGCTTT.

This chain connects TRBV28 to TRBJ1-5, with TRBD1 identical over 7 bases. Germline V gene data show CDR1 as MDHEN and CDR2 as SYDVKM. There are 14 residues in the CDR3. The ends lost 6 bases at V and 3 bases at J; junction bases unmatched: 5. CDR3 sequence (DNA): TGTGCCAGCAGGCGAGGACAGGCCAATCAGCCCCAGCATTTT. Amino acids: CASRRGQANQPQHF.

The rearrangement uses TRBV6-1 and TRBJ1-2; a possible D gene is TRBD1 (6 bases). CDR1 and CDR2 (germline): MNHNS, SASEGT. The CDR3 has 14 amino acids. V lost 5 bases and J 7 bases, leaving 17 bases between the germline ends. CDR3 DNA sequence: TGTGCCAGCAGTAGGACAGACCAGGCAGTTGGCTACACCTTC. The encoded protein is CASSRTDQAVGYTF.